The present entry profiles one TCR beta chain with its context. This sample is part of a study of blood T cell repertoires in COVID-19. In the study overall: Specimens from acute and convalescent COVID-19 originated in the United States, Italy and Spain. Nucleic acid was either cDNA or gDNA, and it came from T cells, B-cell-depleted T cells, or PBMCs.

In the original analysis: Reference gene primers were amplified, and this amplification served to estimate nucleated cell counts. Sequencing was performed with immunoSEQ multiplex PCR; in TCRdb, only in-frame clones are kept and a portion is missing. V and J calls and clone size follow that table, whereas D and trimming were derived from the DNA. The sample records a few hundred thousand clones, more than 75% being singletons. This CDR3 comprises 17 residues. CDR1 is SGHRS and CDR2 is YFSETQ in the germline V gene. The V segment lost 7 bases and the J segment 0 bases; nucleotides outside the gene matches: 9.

V and J are TRBV5-1 and TRBJ2-3, with 12 bases aligning to TRBD2. The specimen was peripheral blood. The TCR comes from a man aged 55 to 70 with acute or convalescent COVID-19. The CDR3 loop is CASGGRLAGVSTDTQYF. The DNA for the CDR3 is TGCGCCAGCGGAGGTCGACTAGCGGGGGTCAGCACAGATACGCAGTATTTT.